Following are 25 T cell receptor beta chains from one sample sequenced in a study of T cell responses to AZD1222 COVID-19 vaccine. The repertoire was sequenced with immunoSEQ multiplex PCR; TCRdb's copy has only in-frame clones and lacks some. The sample includes about 85,000 clones, roughly 88% of them seen just once. Material: peripheral blood, obtained on day 0 of AZD1222 vaccination. The receptor source for this set is an adult in good health.

This chain uses TRBV5-4 with TRBJ2-1; 14 bases map to TRBD2. The V gene's germline CDR1 is SGHNT and CDR2 YYREEE (reference sequence). Trimming cost V 3 bases and J 4 bases; bases outside gene matches: 9. The CDR3 is 18 residues long. CDR3 residues: CASSSPGTSGSRYNEQFF. In nucleotides, the CDR3 is TGTGCCAGCAGCTCACCCGGGACTAGCGGGAGTCGGTACAATGAGCAGTTCTTC.

This clone was found once. This rearrangement joins TRBV12-5 to TRBJ2-1; 9 positions match TRBD2. The length of the CDR3 is 17 residues. Germline CDR1 is LGHNT and CDR2 is FRNRAP. V lost 5 bases to trimming and J lost 9 bases; unmatched junction nucleotides: 17. DNA for the CDR3: TGTGCTAGTGGTCCACTGACTAGCGGTCTGTACGTCGGTGAGCAGTTCTTC. This gives the protein CASGPLTSGLYVGEQFF.

The rearrangement uses TRBV3-1 (or the pseudogene TRBV3-2) and TRBJ2-2; D perhaps matches TRBD2 (6 bases). V was clipped by 5 bases and J by 7 bases, with 11 bases between them. CDR1 LGHDT and CDR2 YNNKEL come from the germline V gene (reference sequence). This CDR3 is built from 13 residues. CDR3 sequence: CASSFGGNGELFF. The CDR3 nucleotides read TGTGCCAGCAGCTTCGGGGGAAACGGGGAGCTGTTTTTT.

This clone was observed a few times. The rearrangement uses TRBV21-1 and TRBJ2-7. TRBV21-1 is noted as a pseudogene. The CDR3 loop spans 14 amino acids. CDR3 protein: CASSTRAFSYEQYF. CDR3 nucleotides: TGTGCCAGCAGCACTCGGGCCTTCTCCTACGAGCAGTACTTC.

The V call is TRBV6-4, the J call TRBJ1-2; TRBD1 matches 8 bases. In germline, CDR1 is MRHNA, CDR2 SNTAGT. This CDR3 contains 15 residues. Germline trimming cut 0 bases from V and 4 bases from J; bases unmatched to any gene: 4. The CDR3 spells CASSDSSGGAYGYTF. The CDR3 coding sequence is TGTGCCAGCAGTGACTCTTCAGGGGGCGCCTATGGCTACACCTTC.

The CDR3 here is CASSFGEDTQYF. CDR3 in DNA: TGTGCCAGCAGCTTCGGCGAAGATACGCAGTATTTT. This chain links TRBV7-9 with TRBJ2-3; no clear D. Germline assignment: CDR1 SEHNR and CDR2 FQNEAQ (reference sequence). This CDR3 contains 12 residues. V was pared by 3 bases and J by 5 bases, with 6 bases between.

This chain uses TRBV2 with TRBJ1-1; TRBD1 aligns across 9 bases. The CDR3 has 13 amino acids. CDR1 and CDR2 from the germline V gene are SNHLY and FYNNEI. J gave up 4 bases and V 6 bases, and 3 bases lay outside the gene matches. The CDR3 spells CASSGDRVTEAFF. In nucleotides, the CDR3 is TGTGCCAGCAGCGGGGACAGGGTCACTGAAGCTTTCTTT.

V usage is TRBV15 and J usage is TRBJ2-2; the match to TRBD1 covers 9 bases. V trimming: 5 bases; J trimming: 6 bases; junction bases outside the gene matches: 10. CDR3 length: 16 residues. Per germline, CDR1 LNHNV and CDR2 YYDKDF (reference sequence). In DNA, the CDR3 is TGTGCCACCAGCCTAAACAGGGGGCGATCTCCCGGGGAGCTGTTTTTT. Translated: CATSLNRGRSPGELFF.

The chain links TRBV7-3 to TRBJ2-1; the match to TRBD2 covers 7 bases. Trimming at V came to 5 bases and at J to 8 bases, leaving 15 bases not matched to a gene. This CDR3 region has 16 residues. Germline CDR1 reads SGHTA; CDR2 reads FQGTGA. CDR3 loop: CASSPLGREFGDEQFF. DNA for the CDR3: TGTGCCAGCAGCCCCCTGGGGCGGGAGTTCGGCGATGAGCAGTTCTTC.

The J gene is TRBJ2-1, the V gene TRBV19, with TRBD2 identical over 14 bases. V shed 4 bases, J shed 7 bases, and the junction held 3 bases outside the gene matches. This CDR3 is built from 15 residues. Per the germline V gene, CDR1 is LNHDA and CDR2 is SQIVND (reference sequence). Written as DNA, the CDR3 is TGTGCCAGTAGTACGGGACTAGCGGGAGAGAATGAGCAGTTCTTC. Translated: CASSTGLAGENEQFF.

The J gene is TRBJ2-7, the V gene TRBV5-1; 12 positions match TRBD2. V trimming: 4 bases; J trimming: 4 bases; junction bases outside the gene matches: 18. CDR3 length: 19 residues. Germline V gene sequence: CDR1 SGHRS, CDR2 YFSETQ. CDR3 residues: CASSPQASGRASTRYEQYF. Written as DNA, the CDR3 is TGCGCCAGCAGCCCCCAAGCTAGCGGGAGGGCCTCAACTCGGTACGAGCAGTACTTC. Drawing the rest from reference TRBV5-1 and TRBJ2-7, the complete variable domain is KAGVTQTPRYLIKTRGQQVTLSCSPISGHRSVSWYQQTPGQGLQFLFEYFSETQRNKGNFPGRFSGRQFSNSRSEMNVSTLELGDSALYLCASSPQASGRASTRYEQYFGPGTRLTVT.

The rearrangement joins TRBV11-2 to TRBJ1-1, with 9 bases identical to TRBD1. The CDR3 length is 13 residues. V lost 3 bases and J lost 10; bases outside the gene matches: 6. Germline V gene data show CDR1 as SGHAT and CDR2 as FQNNGV. The CDR3 loop reads CASSFGQGRRAFF. DNA of the CDR3: TGTGCCAGCAGCTTCGGACAGGGGAGGAGAGCTTTCTTT. Complete variable domain (other parts from reference TRBV11-2 and TRBJ1-1): EAGVAQSPRYKIIEKRQSVAFWCNPISGHATLYWYQQILGQGPKLLIQFQNNGVVDDSQLPKDRFSAERLKGVDSTLKIQPAKLEDSAVYLCASSFGQGRRAFFGQGTRLTVV.

The chain links TRBV6-4 to TRBJ2-6; D gene uncertain. The germline V gene has CDR1 MRHNA and CDR2 SNTAGT. CDR3 length: 13 residues. V was clipped by 6 bases and J by 2 bases, with 5 bases between them. CDR3 nucleotides: TGTGCCAGCAGGGGCCCTGGGGCCAACGTCCTGACTTTC. Translation gives CASRGPGANVLTF.

The gene calls are TRBV7-8 and TRBJ2-1, with TRBD2 matching 9 bases. CDR1 and CDR2 from the germline V gene are SGHVS and FQNEAQ. This CDR3 has 15 residues. V gave up 1 base and J gave up 8 bases; unmatched junction bases: 6. CDR3 sequence reads: CASSLGGLAVDEQFF. The CDR3 region has the DNA TGTGCCAGCAGCTTAGGGGGACTAGCCGTCGATGAGCAGTTCTTC.

The chain combines TRBV10-2 with TRBJ2-1, with D uncertain. Germline V gives CDR1 WSHSY, CDR2 SAAADI. This CDR3 is 15 amino acids long. V was trimmed by 6 bases and J by 0 bases, leaving 12 bases between them. The DNA for the CDR3 is TGCGCCAGCAGACCGACTGTCAGCTCCTACAATGAGCAGTTCTTC. This translates into CASRPTVSSYNEQFF.

This chain links TRBV11-2 with TRBJ1-5; D is uncertain. V lost 2 bases to trimming and J lost 4 bases, with 6 bases between them. Germline V gene data show CDR1 as SGHAT and CDR2 as FQNNGV. This CDR3 comprises 13 residues. The DNA for the CDR3 is TGTGCCAGCAGCTTAAACGGGAATCAGCCCCAGCATTTT. Protein: CASSLNGNQPQHF.

The chain combines TRBV6-5 with TRBJ1-1; TRBD1 agrees at 8 bases. This CDR3 spans 15 amino acids. Germline assignment: CDR1 MNHEY and CDR2 SVGAGI. The ends lost 2 bases at V and 1 base at J; junction bases unmatched: 3. The CDR3 region is CASSYPTGENTEAFF. In DNA form, the CDR3 reads TGTGCCAGCAGTTACCCGACAGGGGAGAACACTGAAGCTTTCTTT.

CDR3 nucleotide sequence: TGTGCCAGCAGCCAAACCCGACAGGGGTTACTAGCGGGGGGCACAGATACGCAGTATTTT. Its translation is CASSQTRQGLLAGGTDTQYF. V usage is TRBV3-1 (or the pseudogene TRBV3-2) and J usage is TRBJ2-3, with 11 positions matching TRBD2. The CDR3 totals 20 residues. The germline CDR1 and CDR2 sequences are LGHDT and YNNKEL (reference sequence). V lost 2 bases, J lost 1 base, and 14 bases stayed unmatched.

This sequence joins TRBV7-6 and TRBJ1-2; 7 nucleotides line up with TRBD1. Germline V gene data show CDR1 as SGHVS and CDR2 as FNYEAQ. After removal of 4 bases from V and 0 bases from J, the junction contained 5 bases not matched to a gene. The CDR3 loop spans 15 amino acids. DNA for the CDR3: TGTGCCAGCAGCTCCAGGGACAGCGCTAACTATGGCTACACCTTC. It is translated as CASSSRDSANYGYTF.

The chain carries TRBV19 and TRBJ1-1; D not resolved. Trimming pared 3 bases from V and 3 bases from J, leaving 8 bases between. CDR3 length equals 13 residues. In germline, CDR1 is LNHDA, CDR2 SQIVND (reference sequence). CDR3 in amino acids: CASSINRDTEAFF. For the CDR3, the DNA is TGTGCCAGTAGTATCAACCGGGACACTGAAGCTTTCTTT.

The V and J genes are TRBV27 and TRBJ2-7; 11 nucleotides match TRBD2. The CDR3 is 15 amino acids. Germline V gene lookup returns CDR1 MNHEY and CDR2 SMNVEV (reference sequence). The ends lost 6 bases at V and 0 bases at J; junction bases unmatched: 4. CDR3 residues: CASRQGLAVSYEQYF. CDR3 DNA sequence: TGTGCCAGCAGGCAGGGACTAGCGGTCTCCTACGAGCAGTACTTC.

The chain joins TRBV2 to TRBJ2-5; TRBD1 matches 7 bases. CDR3 length: 15 amino acids. Germline CDR1 and CDR2: SNHLY and FYNNEI. Trimming at V came to 6 bases and at J to 3 bases, leaving 10 bases not matched to a gene. CDR3 in amino acids: CASRDRDSWEETQYF. For the CDR3, the DNA is TGTGCCAGCAGAGACCGGGACAGTTGGGAAGAGACCCAGTACTTC.

J is TRBJ2-1 and V is TRBV10-3, with D possibly TRBD2 on 5 matching bases. Germline CDR1 is ENHRY and CDR2 is SYGVKD. The CDR3 consists of 17 residues. The germline V and J ends were trimmed by 0 bases and 5 bases, with 17 bases remaining between them. The chain's CDR3 is CAISESEASGDNNEQFF. In DNA, the CDR3 is TGTGCCATCAGTGAGTCTGAGGCCAGCGGAGACAACAATGAGCAGTTCTTC.

The chain combines TRBV28 with TRBJ1-3, with TRBD1 as a possible D gene (6 bases). Germline lookup yields CDR1 MDHEN and CDR2 SYDVKM. V lost 8 bases to trimming and J lost 2 bases, with 16 bases between them. This CDR3 has 15 residues. CDR3 amino acids: CASSTGFPPGNTIYF. CDR3 DNA sequence: TGTGCCAGCTCCACAGGGTTCCCGCCTGGAAACACCATATATTTT.

This clone was found once. The rearrangement links TRBV15 to TRBJ2-2, with TRBD1 as a possible D gene (7 bases). CDR3 length: 15 residues. V lost 5 bases, J lost 5 bases, and 15 bases lay in between. Germline-derived CDR1 and CDR2 are LNHNV and YYDKDF (reference sequence). CDR3 sequence: CATSARTGGTGELFF. The CDR3 coding sequence is TGTGCCACCAGCGCCCGGACAGGAGGGACCGGGGAGCTGTTTTTT.